This entry lists 23 T cell receptor beta chains sequenced from one sample in a study of T cell changes during pregnancy in multiple sclerosis (dated by TCRdb to between 2018 and 2021). Libraries were made using the immunoSEQ multiplex PCR assay. TCRdb limited this immuneACCESS table to in-frame rearrangements with V and J called. A share of clones is missing; checked studies link under half to unresolved V genes, and the rest is unexplained. Counted in this sample were roughly 60,000 clones; 80% to 95% of them appeared once. Clones ranked in the top ten supply roughly 1.5% of the sample. The source material was peripheral blood, sampled in the second trimester of pregnancy. These receptors were obtained from a female donor with multiple sclerosis, enrolled in a pregnancy study.

The rearrangement joins TRBV7-9 to TRBJ1-1; the match to TRBD1 covers 8 bases. The CDR3 contains 14 residues. Germline assignment: CDR1 SEHNR and CDR2 FQNEAQ (reference sequence). Trimming at V came to 4 bases and at J to 5 bases, leaving 6 bases not matched to a gene. The CDR3 loop is CASSSDRASTEAFF. DNA of the CDR3: TGTGCCAGCAGCTCGGACAGGGCTAGTACTGAAGCTTTCTTT.

The chain uses TRBV29-1 and TRBJ2-2, with 9 bases lining up with TRBD2. V dropped 3 bases and J dropped 7; count of bases not matched to a gene: 3. Looked up from germline, CDR1 is SQVTM and CDR2 is ANQGSEA. The CDR3 contains 13 residues. The CDR3, as DNA: TGCAGCGTTGATGTTAGCGGGAGCGGGGAGCTGTTTTTT. Encoded protein: CSVDVSGSGELFF.

This clone was observed a single time. V usage is TRBV6-5 and J usage is TRBJ2-7, with D possibly being TRBD1 (6 bases). CDR1 and CDR2 from the germline V gene are MNHEY and SVGAGI. Trimming cost V 10 bases and J 2 bases, with 18 bases left between them. The CDR3 contains 14 residues. The CDR3 loop reads CATRYYRDTYEQYF. The CDR3 DNA reads TGTGCCACGCGATACTACAGGGATACCTACGAGCAGTACTTC.

This clone was counted only a few times. The chain links TRBV19 to TRBJ1-2, with TRBD1 matching 7 bases. CDR3 size: 13 residues. The junction had 6 bases not matched to a gene; V was cut back by 7 bases and J by 4 bases. Germline CDR1 is LNHDA and CDR2 is SQIVND (reference sequence). CDR3 residues: CASTPRGVYGYTF. Written as DNA, the CDR3 is TGTGCCAGTACGCCCAGGGGGGTCTATGGCTACACCTTC.

The J gene is TRBJ1-2, the V gene TRBV6-5; D is perhaps TRBD1 (5 bases). Germline values: CDR1 MNHEY, CDR2 SVGAGI. The CDR3 extends over 14 amino acids. V lost 0 bases, J lost 4 bases, and 9 bases lay in between. The CDR3 DNA is TGTGCCAGCAGTTACTCGACAGAGGCCTATGGCTACACCTTC. Translated: CASSYSTEAYGYTF.

V usage is TRBV4-1 and J usage is TRBJ2-5; 7 nucleotides align to TRBD2. The J call is doubtful: the DNA matches TRBJ2-7 better. The CDR3 consists of 17 residues. Germline V gene data show CDR1 as MGHRA and CDR2 as YSYEKL. CDR3 sequence (DNA): TGCGCCAGCAGCCAAGGTTATCAGGAGACTAGCTCTTACGAGCAGTACTTC. Translation: CASSQGYQETSSYEQYF.

The rearrangement uses TRBV10-2 and TRBJ2-5, with TRBD2 matching over 11 bases. Per germline, CDR1 WSHSY and CDR2 SAAADI. J was trimmed by 5 bases and V by 6 bases; bases with no gene match: 8. This CDR3 is 15 amino acids long. This chain's CDR3 is CASSDGTSGGETQYF. CDR3 nucleotide sequence: TGCGCCAGCAGCGACGGGACTAGCGGAGGGGAGACCCAGTACTTC.

The chain employs TRBV28 and TRBJ2-5, with TRBD2 matching over 7 bases. The germline gives CDR1 MDHEN, CDR2 SYDVKM. Losses at the gene ends were 4 bases for V and 2 bases for J; bases not matched to a gene: 13. This CDR3 is built from 17 residues. CDR3 nucleotide sequence: TGTGCCAGCAGTTCCAGTCCGGGAGGACTTACACAAGAGACCCAGTACTTC. Translating it yields CASSSSPGGLTQETQYF.

This clone was picked up one time. The chain carries TRBV28 and TRBJ2-7; TRBD2 matches at 9 bases. Germline lookup yields CDR1 MDHEN and CDR2 SYDVKM. This CDR3 is 18 amino acids long. J gave up 0 bases and V 0 bases, and 9 bases lay outside the gene matches. As DNA, the CDR3 is TGTGCCAGCAGTTTATGGCGACTAGCGGACGCCTCCTCCTACGAGCAGTACTTC. This translates into CASSLWRLADASSYEQYF.

J is TRBJ1-3 and V is TRBV11-3; D not certain. V dropped 0 bases and J dropped 5 bases, with 2 bases sitting between them. CDR1 is SGHNT and CDR2 is YENEEA in the germline V gene. CDR3 size: 12 residues. The CDR3 DNA is TGTGCCAGCAGCTTAGACAGAAACACCATATATTTT. It specifies CASSLDRNTIYF.

CDR3 loop: CASSSMSGQVNYGYTF. The CDR3 DNA reads as TGTGCCAGCAGTTCCATGTCGGGACAGGTCAACTATGGCTACACCTTC. V and J are TRBV6-6 and TRBJ1-2; 8 bases match TRBD1. The V gene end was trimmed by 4 bases and the J gene end by 2 bases; junction bases not matched to a gene: 9. The CDR3 covers 16 residues. Germline V lookup: CDR1 MNHNY, CDR2 SVGAGI (reference sequence).

The chain combines TRBV28 with TRBJ1-1; D possibly corresponds to TRBD1 (6 bases). Germline V gives CDR1 MDHEN, CDR2 SYDVKM. This CDR3 is built from 16 residues. V shed 5 bases and J shed 1 base, with 17 bases lying between them. For the CDR3, the DNA is TGTGCCAGCAGTCCCGGGACACTACTATGGAACACTGAAGCTTTCTTT. This codes for CASSPGTLLWNTEAFF.

The chain couples TRBV18 to TRBJ2-1; the D gene is possibly TRBD2 (5 bases). This CDR3 is 14 amino acids long. V was trimmed by 6 bases and J by 1 base, leaving 10 bases between them. CDR1 and CDR2 from the germline V gene are KGHSH and LQKENI. The CDR3 DNA reads as TGTGCCAGCTCCCCGGGATCTTCCTACAATGAGCAGTTCTTC. Translation gives CASSPGSSYNEQFF.

V gene TRBV19 combines with J gene TRBJ2-6, with D tentatively TRBD2 (6 bases). V was trimmed by 5 bases and J by 0 bases, leaving 14 bases between them. Germline V gene lookup returns CDR1 LNHDA and CDR2 SQIVND (reference sequence). CDR3 length: 17 residues. In DNA form, the CDR3 reads TGTGCCAGTAGTTGGGGTGGAGGGGCCTCTGGGGCCAACGTCCTGACTTTC. It encodes CASSWGGGASGANVLTF.

The rearrangement links TRBV10-1 to TRBJ1-1, with D possibly matching TRBD1 (5 bases). Germline assignment: CDR1 WNHNN and CDR2 SYGVQD (reference sequence). The ends were cut back, 0 bases at V and 6 bases at J, with 8 bases in the middle. This CDR3 has 13 residues. Here the CDR3 DNA reads TGCGCCAGCAGTGAGTCAGGGGATCCTGAAGCTTTCTTT. Translated: CASSESGDPEAFF.

J is TRBJ2-1 and V is TRBV6-4; 10 bases fit TRBD2. The CDR3 has 16 amino acids. Germline lookup yields CDR1 MRHNA and CDR2 SNTAGT. Unmatched junction bases numbered 8, after V lost 0 bases and J lost 9 bases. The CDR3 nucleotides are TGTGCCAGCAGTGACTCTGGCCCTGGGACTAGCGTTGAGCAGTTCTTC. Its protein is CASSDSGPGTSVEQFF.

The chain combines TRBV28 with TRBJ2-7; D unclear. Between the trimmed V and J ends, which lost 5 bases and 4 bases, there was a span of 9 bases. Per the germline V gene, CDR1 is MDHEN and CDR2 is SYDVKM. The CDR3 loop spans 12 amino acids. The chain's CDR3 is CASSPTTYEQYF. Here the CDR3 DNA reads TGTGCCAGCAGTCCCACGACATACGAGCAGTACTTC.

The rearrangement links TRBV6-1 to TRBJ2-7; D is undetermined. The V and J ends lost 7 bases and 5 bases respectively, with 18 bases between them. CDR1 is MNHNS and CDR2 is SASEGT in the germline V gene. The CDR3 is 14 residues long. CDR3 bases: TGTGCCAGCACCCTACCCCGAGCGAGTCACGAGCAGTACTTC. This encodes CASTLPRASHEQYF.

The gene calls are TRBV6-5 and TRBJ2-1; 7 bases are a match to TRBD1. Trimming cost V 7 bases and J 10 bases; bases outside gene matches: 7. From germline, CDR1 is MNHEY and CDR2 SVGAGI. This CDR3 contains 12 residues. The chain's CDR3 is CASTDTGVEQFF. CDR3 DNA: TGTGCCAGCACCGACACAGGGGTGGAGCAGTTCTTC.

This clone has just one count. This chain connects TRBV9 to TRBJ2-1; 10 bases fit TRBD2. Trimming cost V 3 bases and J 9 bases; bases outside gene matches: 15. CDR1 SGDLS and CDR2 YYNGEE come from the germline V gene. The CDR3 has 17 residues. CDR3 nucleotides: TGTGCCAGCAGCGATCCTAGCGGGAGCAGGGTTGGTGGTGAGCAGTTCTTC. Its translation is CASSDPSGSRVGGEQFF.

J is TRBJ2-3 and V is TRBV6-5; TRBD1 might be the D (6 bases). This CDR3 has 14 residues. V was shortened by 7 bases and J by 1 base, with 12 bases between the two germline ends. Germline lookup yields CDR1 MNHEY and CDR2 SVGAGI. The CDR3 DNA reads as TGTGCCAGCACGGGACAACAGGGCACAGATACGCAGTATTTT. This encodes CASTGQQGTDTQYF.

This chain uses TRBV28 with TRBJ2-7, with a tentative D call TRBD2 (6 bases). This CDR3 is 16 amino acids long. CDR1 is MDHEN, CDR2 SYDVKM, per germline. Trimming removed 4 bases from V and 6 bases from J, with 22 bases in between. The CDR3 coding sequence is TGTGCCAGCAGTTCGAATAGCGGCAACAAGGGACCCGAGCAGTACTTC. Amino acids: CASSSNSGNKGPEQYF.

This chain links TRBV5-1 with TRBJ1-2; possibly TRBD1 for D (5 bases). Germline CDR1 and CDR2: SGHRS and YFSETQ. Trimming removed 4 bases at V and 2 bases at J, with 6 bases between. The CDR3 has 12 amino acids. The CDR3 protein is CASSDRNYGYTF. CDR3 nucleotides: TGCGCCAGCAGCGACAGAAACTATGGCTACACCTTC.